The 8 T cell receptor beta chains below were found in one sample sequenced in a study of cytomegalovirus exposure and HLA in healthy donors. PCR employed 60 Vbeta and 13 Jbeta primers. Profiled with immunoSEQ multiplex PCR; TCRdb holds only in-frame clones, not every one. The data show 100,000 to 150,000 clones, 75% to 85% seen once. The specimen sequenced was PBMCs. The source is a girl aged 2 to 9 in good health and CMV-seronegative.

This chain joins TRBV7-3 and TRBJ1-6; maybe TRBD1 (6 bases). The V gene lost 5 bases and the J gene lost 8 bases, with 10 bases spanning the gap. Germline CDR1 SGHTA, CDR2 FQGTGA. This CDR3 region has 13 residues. The CDR3 reads CASSQGTYSPLHF. Written as DNA, the CDR3 is TGTGCCAGCAGCCAAGGGACATATTCACCCCTCCACTTT.

This chain connects TRBV7-2 to TRBJ2-5; 8 bases are shared with TRBD2. The CDR3 loop spans 16 amino acids. Germline CDR1 is SGHTA and CDR2 is FQGNSA. V dropped 5 bases and J dropped 5; count of bases not matched to a gene: 13. CDR3 sequence: CASSLDLWAGGETQYF. CDR3 in DNA: TGTGCCAGCAGCCTCGACCTGTGGGCGGGGGGTGAGACCCAGTACTTC.

The chain joins TRBV27 to TRBJ2-3, with a tentative D call TRBD2 (6 bases). This CDR3 is built from 14 residues. Trimming removed 6 bases at V and 0 bases at J, with 10 bases between. Germline lookup yields CDR1 MNHEY and CDR2 SMNVEV (reference sequence). CDR3 DNA: TGTGCCAGCAGCCCCCTAGCGAGCACAGATACGCAGTATTTT. Amino acids: CASSPLASTDTQYF.

The V gene is TRBV5-1, the J gene TRBJ2-5; 9 bases fit TRBD2. The CDR3 spans 16 residues. With V trimmed by 0 bases and J by 2 bases, 5 bases remained unmatched. CDR1 and CDR2 (germline): SGHRS, YFSETQ. As DNA, the CDR3 is TGCGCCAGCAGCTTGGAGGCAGCGGGAGGACAAGAGACCCAGTACTTC. It specifies CASSLEAAGGQETQYF.

The chain couples TRBV28 to TRBJ2-1, with 8 bases fitting TRBD2. V dropped 6 bases and J dropped 6; count of bases not matched to a gene: 10. The CDR3 extends over 15 amino acids. Germline V CDR1 and CDR2: MDHEN, SYDVKM. Here the CDR3 DNA reads TGTGCCAGCAGCCCGGCACTAACTAGCGGCAATGAGCAGTTCTTC. It specifies CASSPALTSGNEQFF.

The genes are TRBV2 and TRBJ1-1, with D hard to call. Germline V gives CDR1 SNHLY, CDR2 FYNNEI. V lost 5 bases to trimming and J lost 11 bases, with 6 bases between them. The CDR3 has 9 amino acids. The CDR3 coding sequence is TGTGCCAGCAGTCCAGGTGCTTTCTTT. Protein: CASSPGAFF.

Of note for this clone: One end of the junction fails to match germline, which may point to a read error. The CDR3 DNA is TGTGCCAGTAGTATAGGTTCGGAGGGACGCTCCTTT. Amino acids: CASSIGSEGRSF. J is TRBJ1-1 and V is TRBV19, with D possibly being TRBD1 (5 bases). The CDR3 contains 12 residues. Looked up from germline, CDR1 is LNHDA and CDR2 is SQIVND (reference sequence).

The chain links TRBV4-1 to TRBJ2-1, with D tentatively TRBD1 (6 bases). V gave up 5 bases and J gave up 2 bases, with 13 bases separating them. The CDR3 has 15 amino acids. Germline CDR1 and CDR2: MGHRA and YSYEKL. The CDR3, as DNA: TGCGCCAGCAGCTACCGACAGGAGGCCTACAATGAGCAGTTCTTC. It yields the protein CASSYRQEAYNEQFF.